This record looks at one T cell receptor (beta chain) sequence and its context. Antigen: not known. CD4+ cells underwent separation, giving CD45RA+ naive and CD45RA-negative memory subsets. The data belong to a study of shared clonotypes between healthy human individuals. Study-level points and caveats: The authors sampled blood alone, and tissue repertoires likely differ. Only a few donors were included, so the genetic and exposure-history diversity represented was limited. Rarefaction analysis demonstrated incomplete sorted-subset sequencing notwithstanding large depth.

Clones were sequenced by immunoSEQ multiplex PCR, and TCRdb holds only the in-frame ones, with some missing. The table lists under 2,500,000 clones, roughly 95% of them singletons. The CDR3 contains 13 residues. V shed 7 bases, J shed 5 bases, and the junction held 9 bases outside the gene matches. Per the germline V gene, CDR1 is SQVTM and CDR2 is ANQGSEA. This chain connects TRBV29-1 to TRBJ2-5; 8 bases are a match to TRBD1. The source is a man aged 18-30 years in good health. Sample: naive CD4+ T cells sorted from blood. Subset reported: CD45RA+ positively selected. CDR3 bases: TGCAGCGGCCTCACAGGGGGTGGGGAGACCCAGTACTTC. Protein product: CSGLTGGGETQYF.